The 9 T cell receptor beta chains reported below all come from one sample, sequenced in a study of T-cell memory formation after mild COVID-19. TCRdb independently ran MiXCR on the 5' RACE reads; one entry per CDR3 protein. This table has under 350,000 distinct CDR3 sequences, 15% to 20% appearing once. The sample was PBMCs or a T cell subset sorted from them (not recorded which). These receptors came from a man aged 18 to 35 who had mild COVID-19 (a few samples of this study predate the infection). Cell type and time point are not known.

The chain joins TRBV4-2 to TRBJ2-5; D is undetermined. Germline values: CDR1 LGHNA, CDR2 YNFKEQ. Trimming pared 4 bases from V and 5 bases from J, leaving 14 bases between. This CDR3 is 14 amino acids long. This CDR3 reads CASSLQEVAETQYF. The CDR3 DNA reads as TGTGCCAGCAGCCTACAAGAGGTCGCTGAGACCCAGTACTTC.

The CDR3 DNA reads TGTGCCTGGAGTGTACGAGCTGCGTATCAGCCCCAGCATTTT. This translates into CAWSVRAAYQPQHF. The chain uses TRBV30 and TRBJ1-5; D remains ambiguous. Between the trimmed V and J ends, which lost 0 bases and 5 bases, there was a span of 11 bases. The CDR3 has 14 residues. The V gene's germline CDR1 is GTSNPN and CDR2 SVGIG (reference sequence).

The V gene is TRBV18, the J gene TRBJ1-1; 7 bases match TRBD1. This CDR3 contains 14 residues. The junction had 5 bases not matched to a gene; V was cut back by 3 bases and J by 4 bases. Per the germline V gene, CDR1 is KGHSH and CDR2 is LQKENI. This chain's CDR3 is CASSPTGIGTEAFF. CDR3 nucleotides: TGTGCCAGCTCACCGACAGGGATCGGCACTGAAGCTTTCTTT. The full variable domain, completed using reference TRBV18 and TRBJ1-1, is NAGVMQNPRHLVRRRGQEARLRCSPMKGHSHVYWYRQLPEEGLKFMVYLQKENIIDESGMPKERFSAEFPKEGPSILRIQQVVRGDSAAYFCASSPTGIGTEAFFGQGTRLTVV.

This clonotype showed up just a few times. The genes are TRBV20-1 and TRBJ2-1, with 10 bases identical to TRBD1. CDR1 and CDR2 from the germline V gene are DFQATT and SNEGSKA (reference sequence). There are 15 residues in the CDR3. The junction had 9 bases not matched to a gene; V was cut back by 5 bases and J by 5 bases. The DNA for the CDR3 is TGCAGTGCTCTGAACTCCGACAGGGGGCACAATGAGCAGTTCTTC. This sequence encodes CSALNSDRGHNEQFF.

This clonotype was seen ten or more times. This chain uses TRBV5-1 with TRBJ2-1, with D unresolved. The CDR3 contains 15 residues. From germline, CDR1 is SGHRS and CDR2 YFSETQ. V was shortened by 0 bases and J by 6 bases, with 13 bases between the two germline ends. CDR3 residues: CASSLEVLTANEQFF. The CDR3 nucleotides are TGCGCCAGCAGCTTGGAGGTATTGACGGCCAATGAGCAGTTCTTC.

CDR3 loop: CASSLDGPTETEAFF. CDR3 in DNA: TGTGCCAGCAGCTTAGACGGTCCCACGGAGACTGAAGCTTTCTTT. The chain joins TRBV7-9 to TRBJ1-1; D unresolved. This CDR3 has 15 residues. Germline V CDR1 and CDR2: SEHNR, FQNEAQ (reference sequence). With 1 base removed from V and 5 bases from J, the gap between germline ends came to 14 bases.

The genes are TRBV5-1 and TRBJ1-3; no reliable D call. From germline, CDR1 is SGHRS and CDR2 YFSETQ. This CDR3 contains 14 residues. V was clipped by 0 bases and J by 1 base, with 5 bases between them. Here the CDR3 DNA reads TGCGCCAGCAGCTTGGAGCTTTCTGGAAACACCATATATTTT. Its protein product is CASSLELSGNTIYF.

This clonotype was recorded many times. The rearrangement links TRBV12-3 or TRBV12-4 to TRBJ2-1; possible D gene TRBD1, 5 bases. CDR3 length: 13 amino acids. V lost 3 bases to trimming and J lost 5 bases, with 8 bases between them. Here the CDR3 DNA reads TGTGCCAGCAGTTTCAAGGGGAACAATGAGCAGTTCTTC. Protein product: CASSFKGNNEQFF.

This clonotype was seen a few times. The genes are TRBV12-3 or TRBV12-4 and TRBJ2-1; TRBD2 might be the D (6 bases). With 0 bases removed from V and 7 bases from J, the gap between germline ends came to 13 bases. The CDR3 has 15 residues. The CDR3 protein is CASSLALRGMNEQFF. CDR3 sequence (DNA): TGTGCCAGCAGTTTAGCGCTCCGGGGGATGAATGAGCAGTTCTTC.